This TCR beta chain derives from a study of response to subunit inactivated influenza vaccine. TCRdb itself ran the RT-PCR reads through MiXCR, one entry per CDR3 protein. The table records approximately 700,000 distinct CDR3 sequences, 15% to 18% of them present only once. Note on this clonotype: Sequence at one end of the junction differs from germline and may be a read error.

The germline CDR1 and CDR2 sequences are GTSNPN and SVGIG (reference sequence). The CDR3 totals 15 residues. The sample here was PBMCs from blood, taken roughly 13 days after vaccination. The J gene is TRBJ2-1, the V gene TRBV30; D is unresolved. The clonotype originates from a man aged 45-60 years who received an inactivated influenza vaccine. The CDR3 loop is CACPRRQASHNEQFF. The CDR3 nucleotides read TGTGCCTGTCCCCGCCGGCAGGCCTCCCACAATGAGCAGTTCTTC.